Sequencing of this TCR beta chain was carried out in a study of cytomegalovirus exposure and HLA in healthy donors. Primers: 60 Vbeta forward and 13 Jbeta reverse. Here immunoSEQ multiplex PCR was the method, and the copy in TCRdb shows in-frame clones only, minus some. The sample has tens of thousands of clones, roughly 80% seen once. Germline V CDR1 and CDR2: MDHEN, SYDVKM. The germline V and J ends were trimmed by 2 bases and 4 bases, with 14 bases remaining between them. This CDR3 spans 15 amino acids. The rearrangement joins TRBV28 to TRBJ1-1; D gene unclear. The TCR sequence derives from a man in his thirties or forties in good health and CMV-seronegative. The material sequenced was PBMCs. As DNA, the CDR3 is TGTGCCAGCAGTTTAGGGAGTAGAGTGGGCACTGAAGCTTTCTTT. This sequence encodes CASSLGSRVGTEAFF. The full variable domain, completed using reference TRBV28 and TRBJ1-1, is DVKVTQSSRYLVKRTGEKVFLECVQDMDHENMFWYRQDPGLGLRLIYFSYDVKMKEKGDIPEGYSVSREKKERFSLILESASTNQTSMYLCASSLGSRVGTEAFFGQGTRLTVV.